This T cell receptor beta chain was captured by sequencing in a study of human T cells and chemical hapten exposure. Study information: Subjects had 2% DPC placed on about 2 cm by about 2 cm of upper inner arm skin for sensitization. A mostly female patient group had alopecia areata, totalis or universalis. Per-sample variation in TCR yield stemmed mainly from small pooled library volume differences.

The sample's time point: patch test 3, about 24 weeks after DPC sensitization. Treatment: therapeutic diphenylcyclopropenone sensitization with weekly scalp DPC. Study-level points and caveats: Counts of TCRs above 1 in 1000 frequency stayed unchanged with DPC sensitization.

This clonotype was found many times. Its antigen is currently unknown. CDR1 and CDR2 from the germline V gene are SGHTA and FQGNSA. The CDR3 is 18 residues long. The V gene end was trimmed by 2 bases and the J gene end by 0 bases; junction bases not matched to a gene: 10. TCRdb analysed the RACE reads with MiXCR anew, one entry per CDR3 protein. The sample yields some 52,000 distinct CDR3 sequences, over 9.5% seen once. This clonotype was obtained from a woman aged 40 to 50 with alopecia areata. Some clones in this sample may be carry-over from other donors' samples. V is TRBV7-2 and J is TRBJ1-1, with TRBD1 matching over 9 bases. The sample consisted of whole blood, taken in connection with sensitization to the hapten diphenylcyclopropenone (DPC). CDR3 coding DNA: TGTGCCAGCAGCTTACCGGGACAGGGTCCTCGCTTGAACACTGAAGCTTTCTTT. Its translation is CASSLPGQGPRLNTEAFF. Combining the CDR3 with reference TRBV7-2 and TRBJ1-1 gives the whole variable domain GAGVSQSPSNKVTEKGKDVELRCDPISGHTALYWYRQSLGQGLEFLIYFQGNSAPDKSGLPSDRFSAERTGGSVSTLTIQRTQQEDSAVYLCASSLPGQGPRLNTEAFFGQGTRLTVV.